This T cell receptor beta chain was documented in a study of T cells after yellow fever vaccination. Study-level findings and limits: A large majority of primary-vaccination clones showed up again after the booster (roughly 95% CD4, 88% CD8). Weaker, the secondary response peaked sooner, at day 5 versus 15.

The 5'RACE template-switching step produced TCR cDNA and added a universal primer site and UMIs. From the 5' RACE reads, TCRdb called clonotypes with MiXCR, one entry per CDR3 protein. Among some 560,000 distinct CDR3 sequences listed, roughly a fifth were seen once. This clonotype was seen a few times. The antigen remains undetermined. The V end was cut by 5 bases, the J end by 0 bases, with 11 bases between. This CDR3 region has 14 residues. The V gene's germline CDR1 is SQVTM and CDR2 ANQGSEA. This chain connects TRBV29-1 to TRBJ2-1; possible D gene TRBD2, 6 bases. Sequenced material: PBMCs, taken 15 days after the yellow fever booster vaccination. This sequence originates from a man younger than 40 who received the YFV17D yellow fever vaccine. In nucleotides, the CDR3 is TGCAGCGTTTCCCCTAGCGTCTCCTACAATGAGCAGTTCTTC. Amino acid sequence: CSVSPSVSYNEQFF.